Each of the 26 T cell receptor beta chains below was sequenced from the same sample in a study of spatial heterogeneity in lung cancer. TCRdb ran MiXCR on the 5' RACE reads and lists one entry per CDR3 protein. The profile shows 85,000 to 100,000 distinct CDR3 sequences, just under 20% of them singletons. The time point is: blood at routine non-recurrence follow-up after resection. The sequencing here drew on PBMCs, taken at follow-up. Receptor source: a male donor with early-stage non-small cell lung cancer.

This clonotype has a handful of counts. The V call is TRBV18, the J call TRBJ1-5; D is unclear. V lost 5 bases, J lost 6 bases, and 11 bases lay in between. The CDR3 is 13 amino acids. Germline V gives CDR1 KGHSH, CDR2 LQKENI. For the CDR3, the DNA is TGTGCCAGCTCAACTACAACGAGTCAGCCCCAGCATTTT. It is translated as CASSTTTSQPQHF.

The chain combines TRBV6-5 with TRBJ1-3; a possible D gene is TRBD1 (5 bases). In germline, CDR1 is MNHEY, CDR2 SVGAGI. The ends were cut back, 0 bases at V and 0 bases at J, with 12 bases in the middle. This CDR3 is built from 17 residues. CDR3 DNA: TGTGCCAGCAGTTACTCGGGGACTGCTTTCTCTGGAAACACCATATATTTT. Translating gives CASSYSGTAFSGNTIYF.

In DNA form, the CDR3 reads TGTGCCAGCAGCGACGGGACGGCGAGAGATACGCAGTATTTT. It encodes CASSDGTARDTQYF. The rearrangement links TRBV7-2 to TRBJ2-3, with D possibly called TRBD1 or TRBD2 (5 bases each). Per germline, CDR1 SGHTA and CDR2 FQGNSA. V shed 5 bases and J shed 5 bases, with 14 bases lying between them. The CDR3 sequence is 14 residues long.

The chain is built from TRBV21-1 and TRBJ2-1. TRBV21-1 is a recognized pseudogene. The CDR3 contains 17 residues. As DNA, the CDR3 is TGTGCCAGCAGCAAAGCTCGTAAGGTGAGCTCCTACAATGAGCAGTTCTTC. Protein product: CASSKARKVSSYNEQFF.

This clonotype was seen many times. The genes are TRBV24-1 and TRBJ2-1; 10 bases map to TRBD1. The CDR3 is 18 amino acids. Unmatched junction bases numbered 13, after V lost 1 base and J lost 8 bases. Germline V lookup: CDR1 KGHDR, CDR2 SFDVKD. This CDR3 is CATSDFLKDRGNGHEQFF. Written as DNA, the CDR3 is TGTGCCACCAGTGATTTCCTGAAGGACAGGGGGAATGGACATGAGCAGTTCTTC.

The chain carries TRBV19 and TRBJ2-3; D uncertain. Trimming took 3 bases from V and 4 from J, leaving 11 bases between them. Germline-derived CDR1 and CDR2 are LNHDA and SQIVND (reference sequence). CDR3 size: 14 residues. The CDR3 is CASSIGKSSDTQYF. The CDR3 DNA is TGTGCCAGTAGTATTGGCAAATCGTCAGATACGCAGTATTTT.

This clonotype was observed at least ten times. V usage is TRBV6-2 or TRBV6-3 and J usage is TRBJ2-1; D could derive from TRBD1 or TRBD2 (5 bases each). This CDR3 contains 13 residues. Germline values: CDR1 MNHEY, CDR2 SVGEGT. Trimming stripped 5 bases from V and 5 bases from J, with 10 bases between. CDR3 sequence: CASSLMGDNEQFF. CDR3 nucleotide sequence: TGTGCCAGCAGTCTCATGGGGGACAATGAGCAGTTCTTC.

The chain carries TRBV27 and TRBJ2-7; TRBD1 matches at 7 bases. Germline V gene data show CDR1 as MNHEY and CDR2 as SMNVEV (reference sequence). The CDR3 totals 13 residues. V trimming: 2 bases; J trimming: 3 bases; junction bases outside the gene matches: 1. The CDR3 DNA is TGTGCCAGCAGTTTACAGGGGGTCTACGAGCAGTACTTC. Translation gives CASSLQGVYEQYF.

There are a few counts of this clonotype. The rearrangement links TRBV4-2 to TRBJ2-5; 12 nucleotides agree with TRBD2. The trim removed 3 bases at V and 4 bases at J, leaving 9 bases unmatched. The CDR3 runs 17 residues. The germline V gene has CDR1 LGHNA and CDR2 YNFKEQ. The CDR3 sequence is CASSQGRLAGGAETQYF. CDR3 coding DNA: TGTGCCAGCAGCCAGGGGAGGCTAGCGGGAGGGGCAGAGACCCAGTACTTC.

The chain has TRBV6-2 or TRBV6-3 and TRBJ1-3, with D possibly matching TRBD1 (5 bases). This CDR3 spans 15 amino acids. Per germline, CDR1 MNHEY and CDR2 SVGEGT. Deletions cut 0 bases from V and 0 bases from J, with 6 bases between. CDR3 in DNA: TGTGCCAGCAGTTACTCGGACAACTCTGGAAACACCATATATTTT. Amino acids: CASSYSDNSGNTIYF.

This chain links TRBV24-1 with TRBJ1-5; weak D call: TRBD1 (6 bases). From germline, CDR1 is KGHDR and CDR2 SFDVKD. Trimming removed 3 bases from V and 0 bases from J, with 14 bases in between. This CDR3 region has 17 residues. CDR3 loop: CATSDPRRTDSNQPQHF. The CDR3 DNA reads TGTGCCACCAGTGATCCCCGACGGACAGATAGCAATCAGCCCCAGCATTTT.

The rearrangement uses TRBV20-1 and TRBJ2-5; D is tentatively TRBD1 or TRBD2 (6 bases each). The CDR3 has 16 residues. Germline V gene data show CDR1 as DFQATT and CDR2 as SNEGSKA (reference sequence). Trimming stripped 3 bases from V and 1 base from J, with 18 bases between. CDR3 residues: CSASVSEGGFQETQYF. The CDR3, as DNA: TGCAGTGCTAGTGTGTCGGAGGGGGGATTCCAAGAGACCCAGTACTTC.

The chain uses TRBV20-1 and TRBJ1-2; D may be TRBD1 (6 bases). This CDR3 region has 14 residues. Germline V lookup: CDR1 DFQATT, CDR2 SNEGSKA (reference sequence). Trimming left V 4 bases short and J 1 base short, with 13 bases between. Here the CDR3 reads CSAKKQGLNYGYTF. In DNA, the CDR3 is TGCAGTGCTAAAAAACAGGGCCTTAACTATGGCTACACCTTC.

This clonotype was found many times. The rearrangement links TRBV5-8 to TRBJ2-7; 8 positions agree with TRBD1. Germline CDR1 and CDR2: SGHTS and YDEGEE. The CDR3 sequence is 14 residues long. With 4 bases clipped from V and 3 bases from J, the junction kept 6 bases outside the gene matches. DNA for the CDR3: TGTGCCAGCAGCCTCGGACAGGGCCTCTACGAGCAGTACGTC. Amino acid sequence: CASSLGQGLYEQYV.

CDR3 region: CASSYDGRRYNEQFF. The CDR3 DNA reads as TGTGCCAGCAGTTACGACGGGCGGCGGTACAATGAGCAGTTCTTC. The V call is TRBV6-5, the J call TRBJ2-1; no definite D call. Germline lookup yields CDR1 MNHEY and CDR2 SVGAGI. CDR3 size: 15 residues. Trimming pared 2 bases from V and 4 bases from J, leaving 12 bases between.

The J gene is TRBJ1-1, the V gene TRBV4-3; D uncertain. The CDR3 extends over 14 amino acids. CDR1 and CDR2 from the germline V gene are LGHNA and YSLEER. V shed 0 bases and J shed 0 bases, with 5 bases lying between them. The CDR3 is CASSQDSVNTEAFF. Here the CDR3 DNA reads TGCGCCAGCAGCCAAGACAGCGTGAACACTGAAGCTTTCTTT.

The V and J genes are TRBV9 and TRBJ1-6; D remains unclear. CDR1 and CDR2 (germline): SGDLS, YYNGEE. Between the trimmed V and J ends, which lost 2 bases and 9 bases, there was a span of 12 bases. CDR3 size: 14 residues. CDR3 sequence: CASSVGSESSPLHF. The CDR3 DNA is TGTGCCAGCAGCGTCGGATCAGAGAGTTCACCCCTCCACTTT.

This chain connects TRBV10-3 to TRBJ1-3, with D maybe TRBD1 (5 bases). Deletions cut 4 bases from V and 1 base from J, with 8 bases between. The V gene's germline CDR1 is ENHRY and CDR2 SYGVKD. This CDR3 is 14 amino acids long. CDR3 residues: CAISGRVSGNTIYF. CDR3 DNA sequence: TGTGCCATCAGTGGCAGGGTGTCTGGAAACACCATATATTTT.

A few counts support this clonotype. The V call is TRBV2, the J call TRBJ2-1; no firm D call. Trimming removed 1 base at V and 13 bases at J, with 8 bases between. The CDR3 covers 11 residues. CDR1 and CDR2 from the germline V gene are SNHLY and FYNNEI. The CDR3 nucleotides read TGTGCCAGCAGTGAAGTGACCCGTCAGTTCTTC. It yields the protein CASSEVTRQFF.

The genes are TRBV3-1 and TRBJ2-5; D unclear. This CDR3 contains 15 residues. V was pared by 1 base and J by 5 bases, with 14 bases between. The germline CDR1 and CDR2 sequences are LGHDT and YNNKEL (reference sequence). In DNA, the CDR3 is TGTGCCAGCAGCCAAGGCACACTCGGTGGGGAGACCCAGTACTTC. Its translation: CASSQGTLGGETQYF.

V and J are TRBV9 and TRBJ2-3, with TRBD2 identical over 13 bases. The CDR3 covers 18 residues. The J segment lost 6 bases and the V segment lost 4 bases, leaving 14 bases of the junction unmatched. Germline lookup yields CDR1 SGDLS and CDR2 YYNGEE. CDR3 coding DNA: TGTGCCAGCAGCACACCATATTTACTAGCGGGGGGGACGGATACGCAGTATTTT. The encoded protein is CASSTPYLLAGGTDTQYF.

The J gene is TRBJ1-2, the V gene TRBV29-1; possibly TRBD1 for D (5 bases). Trimming stripped 7 bases from V and 6 bases from J, with 18 bases between. This CDR3 comprises 13 residues. In germline, CDR1 is SQVTM, CDR2 ANQGSEA. The CDR3 nucleotides read TGCAGCGCGGGGGGAGGGCCCCAACATGGCTACACCTTC. This codes for CSAGGGPQHGYTF.

This clonotype has at least ten counts. The V call is TRBV3-1, the J call TRBJ2-7, with D possibly being TRBD2 (6 bases). Germline values: CDR1 LGHDT, CDR2 YNNKEL (reference sequence). Trimming shortened V by 5 bases and J by 4 bases, and 18 bases separated the two germline ends. The CDR3 spans 15 residues. For the CDR3, the DNA is TGTGCCAGCAGCAAAGGAGGGCCAATGGAATACGAGCAGTACTTC. Its translation is CASSKGGPMEYEQYF.

The table lists this clonotype with a few counts. This chain uses TRBV20-1 with TRBJ2-3; weak D call: TRBD2 (6 bases). The germline CDR1 and CDR2 sequences are DFQATT and SNEGSKA (reference sequence). This CDR3 has 14 amino acids. Trimming left V 1 base short and J 3 bases short, with 11 bases between. Here the CDR3 DNA reads TGCAGTGCTAGAGTCCCCCGGGGGACAGATACGCAGTATTTT. It yields the protein CSARVPRGTDTQYF.

The J gene is TRBJ2-2, the V gene TRBV27, with D unresolved. This CDR3 has 14 amino acids. V was cut by 5 bases and J by 4 bases, with 11 bases left in between. Germline CDR1 is MNHEY and CDR2 is SMNVEV (reference sequence). The CDR3 sequence: CASSSAVSTGELFF. Here the CDR3 DNA reads TGTGCCAGCAGTAGTGCGGTCTCCACCGGGGAGCTGTTTTTT.

The V call is TRBV28, the J call TRBJ2-1; D is perhaps TRBD1 (6 bases). The germline CDR1 and CDR2 sequences are MDHEN and SYDVKM. V was shortened by 6 bases and J by 1 base, with 16 bases between the two germline ends. The CDR3 sequence is 16 residues long. CDR3 bases: TGTGCCAGCAGGACGAGGGGACAAGGTTCCTACAATGAGCAGTTCTTC. Protein product: CASRTRGQGSYNEQFF.